One sample yielded the 12 T cell receptor beta chains listed below, sequenced in a study of CD8 T cells in Susac syndrome. RNA was extracted with the RNeasy kit, and a quantity of roughly 0.45 to 1 ug was reverse transcribed using random hexamers. TCRdb re-called the immunoSEQ multiplex PCR reads with MiXCR, one entry per CDR3 protein. The data hold about 120,000 distinct CDR3 sequences, with 85% to 95% observed a single time. The sample taken for sequencing was CD8+ T cells from PBMCs. Every receptor here comes from a human donor in good health.

The V gene is TRBV7-6, the J gene TRBJ2-7; TRBD1 agrees at 8 bases. Per the germline V gene, CDR1 is SGHVS and CDR2 is FNYEAQ. CDR3 size: 16 residues. Trimming took 4 bases from V and 2 from J; bases not matched to a gene: 10. CDR3 region: CASSSGQGIRTYEQYF. The CDR3 DNA is TGTGCCAGCAGCTCAGGACAGGGAATAAGGACCTACGAGCAGTACTTC.

Written as DNA, the CDR3 is TGTGCCAGCAGTTCTCCGACTAGCGGACCCTACAATGAGCAGTTCTTC. This translates into CASSSPTSGPYNEQFF. V is TRBV27 and J is TRBJ2-1; 9 nucleotides line up with TRBD2. The CDR3 runs 16 residues. Unmatched junction bases numbered 6, after V lost 4 bases and J lost 2 bases. Germline V lookup: CDR1 MNHEY, CDR2 SMNVEV (reference sequence).

The rearrangement uses TRBV30 and TRBJ2-7; 8 bases match TRBD1. V trimming: 8 bases; J trimming: 0 bases; junction bases outside the gene matches: 6. The CDR3 totals 13 residues. Per germline, CDR1 GTSNPN and CDR2 SVGIG (reference sequence). In nucleotides, the CDR3 is TGTGCCGGCCAGGGGGCGAACTCCTACGAGCAGTACTTC. It encodes CAGQGANSYEQYF.

This clonotype has only a few counts. The chain couples TRBV5-1 to TRBJ2-1; D not certain. Germline V gene lookup returns CDR1 SGHRS and CDR2 YFSETQ. V dropped 0 bases and J dropped 7 bases, with 14 bases sitting between them. The CDR3 consists of 15 residues. The CDR3, as DNA: TGCGCCAGCAGCTTGGCCCAGATCAGCCTTAATGAGCAGTTCTTC. It encodes CASSLAQISLNEQFF.

The chain carries TRBV19 and TRBJ2-1, with a tentative D call TRBD2 (6 bases). CDR3 length: 15 amino acids. Germline lookup yields CDR1 LNHDA and CDR2 SQIVND (reference sequence). V was cut by 6 bases and J by 4 bases, with 16 bases left in between. CDR3 loop: CASSPTGRSYNEQFF. The CDR3, as DNA: TGTGCCAGTAGCCCTACGGGGAGGTCGTACAATGAGCAGTTCTTC. The whole variable domain, filled in from reference TRBV19 and TRBJ2-1, reads DGGITQSPKYLFRKEGQNVTLSCEQNLNHDAMYWYRQDPGQGLRLIYYSQIVNDFQKGDIAEGYSVSREKKESFPLTVTSAQKNPTAFYLCASSPTGRSYNEQFFGPGTRLTVL.

The V gene is TRBV27, the J gene TRBJ2-1; the D gene is possibly TRBD2 (5 bases). Trimming left V 5 bases short and J 7 bases short, with 18 bases between. There are 15 residues in the CDR3. Germline-derived CDR1 and CDR2 are MNHEY and SMNVEV (reference sequence). CDR3 coding DNA: TGTGCCAGCAGTCCCCAAGCGAGAGGGTGGAATGAGCAGTTCTTC. This translates into CASSPQARGWNEQFF.

CDR3 sequence reads: CASNGPGSQRAYEQYF. CDR3 coding DNA: TGTGCCAGCAATGGGCCGGGCAGCCAAAGGGCCTACGAGCAGTACTTC. The chain recombines TRBV25-1 with TRBJ2-7; D remains unclear. CDR1 MGHDK and CDR2 SYGVNS come from the germline V gene. This CDR3 has 16 residues. V lost 7 bases to trimming and J lost 2 bases, with 21 bases between them.

The V and J genes are TRBV5-1 and TRBJ2-6; D is undetermined. The CDR3 spans 15 residues. CDR1 SGHRS and CDR2 YFSETQ come from the germline V gene. V was trimmed by 4 bases and J by 2 bases, leaving 10 bases between them. As DNA, the CDR3 is TGCGCCAGCAGCGGTAACGAAGCTGGGGCCAACGTCCTGACTTTC. Its protein is CASSGNEAGANVLTF.

This clonotype was counted a single time. The rearrangement joins TRBV5-6 to TRBJ2-1; 7 nucleotides agree with TRBD1. The CDR3 covers 12 residues. Germline V gene lookup returns CDR1 SGHDT and CDR2 YYEEEE. V shed 0 bases, J shed 14 bases, and the junction held 5 bases outside the gene matches. CDR3 nucleotides: TGTGCCAGCAGCTTGGAACAGGGGTCGGAGTTCTTC. Encoded protein: CASSLEQGSEFF.

The CDR3 here is CASRKTSGGYNEQFF. The CDR3 DNA follows: TGTGCCAGCAGGAAGACTAGCGGGGGGTACAATGAGCAGTTCTTC. The V gene is TRBV6-2 or TRBV6-3, the J gene TRBJ2-1; 13 positions agree with TRBD2. The CDR3 sequence is 15 residues long. Trimming at V came to 6 bases and at J to 4 bases, leaving 3 bases not matched to a gene. The germline CDR1 and CDR2 sequences are MNHEY and SVGEGT.

The chain links TRBV4-1 to TRBJ1-4, with D hard to call. Germline loops: CDR1 MGHRA, CDR2 YSYEKL. The CDR3 contains 14 residues. V was pared by 4 bases and J by 8 bases, with 14 bases between. The CDR3 sequence: CASSPGGLVEKLFF. The CDR3 bases are TGCGCCAGCAGCCCGGGAGGGCTGGTAGAAAAACTGTTTTTT.

The J gene is TRBJ2-1, the V gene TRBV20-1; TRBD2 matches 12 bases. After removal of 6 bases from V and 6 bases from J, the junction contained 9 bases not matched to a gene. There are 15 residues in the CDR3. CDR1 is DFQATT, CDR2 SNEGSKA, per germline (reference sequence). CDR3 coding DNA: TGCAGTGCCCCGACTAGCGGGGGTCCGGGCAATGAGCAGTTCTTC. Translated, it gives CSAPTSGGPGNEQFF.